This TCR beta chain came from a study of blood T cells in healthy people across ages. Study at large: With template switching, about one barcoded beta molecule was captured per two T cells.

Study-level results: Unsorted PBMCs prevented conclusive naive versus antigen-experienced comparison. Getting older went along with TCR beta diversity per million T cells dropping roughly linearly.

This clonotype was counted a single time. Its target is not known. Each sample used at least 6.5 million PBMCs. The germline CDR1 and CDR2 sequences are MNHNS and SASEGT. V gave up 3 bases and J gave up 10 bases, with 13 bases separating them. This CDR3 has 13 residues. The use of a sample-barcoded 5' primer and a J-beta primer mix characterized a second PCR of about 7 to 12 cycles. TCRdb re-analysed the 5' RACE reads in MiXCR, keeping a single row per CDR3 protein. The table records about 1,500,000 distinct CDR3 sequences, around 42% of them present only once. This TCR derives from a woman younger than 35 in good health. Sequencing was performed on blood. The chain joins TRBV6-1 to TRBJ2-1; TRBD1 is a possible D gene (6 bases). The CDR3 DNA reads TGTGCCAGCAGTGACACAGGGAAGGCGGAGCAGTTCTTC. Its translation: CASSDTGKAEQFF.